This TCR beta chain was sequenced for a study of identical twins listed by TCRdb under 2016. Describing the broader study: To test whether fetal clonotypes persist, the study used deep sequencing on TCR alpha and beta repertoires from monozygotic twins, unrelated adults of various ages, and cord blood. To rule out contamination, the twin experiments were replicated at different times with different library preparation protocols. The paper as a whole reports these results and caveats: The excess sharing between twins in beta out-of-frame sequences was weaker because fewer shared sequences reduced the signal-to-noise ratio. Out-of-frame TCR alpha sharing in monozygotic twins was systematically underestimated by recombination models, whereas sharing between unrelated individuals was in agreement with the recombination models. Because the same donors could not be followed over many years, conclusions were based on cross-sectional statistical analysis. Abundant cord blood beta clonotypes carried fewer insertions; young adult naive repertoires showed a weaker similar trend, while memory repertoires showed none. Out-of-frame TCR alpha sequences shared between twins showed an excess of low generation-probability sequences compared with coincidental sharing between unrelated individuals. Zero-insertion analyses could be partly confounded by invariant T cells such as MAIT and iNKT, although diverse VJ usage argued against such confounding for most clonotypes.

Every donor was a healthy Caucasian. The twin cohort consisted of three pairs of female monozygotic twins, all aged 18 to 29 years. Positive isolation kits from Invitrogen were used to isolate the CD4+ and CD8+ T cell populations. In this sample, this clonotype turned up a few times. Its target antigen remains unknown. No much larger clone exists at a distance of one base, and base qualities are not known. Library creation used 5' RACE. TCRdb names Illumina HiSeq 2000 as the instrument used. Template switching added a universal primer binding site, and the final cDNA carried a unique molecular identifier that allowed TCR cDNA molecules to be counted accurately. Specific primers in the conserved constant-segment region were used to synthesize first-strand cDNA for the TCR alpha and beta chains. To control for contamination, every cDNA library was double barcoded, receiving both a SMART-Mk sample barcode and Illumina barcodes. Two successive PCR steps introduced TruSeq adapter sequences along with Illumina sample barcodes. Sequencing of the TCR alpha and beta cDNA libraries was done on the Illumina HiSeq platform using custom primers. The source study handled its data this way. Unique molecular identifiers were extracted from raw reads with MiGEC, and CDR3 positions were determined with MiXCR. For each individual, recombination models were inferred using an EM algorithm with the repgenHMM and IGoR tools. Shared clonotypes were analyzed with the tcR package in R, and sharing was normalized by the product of cloneset sizes. Out-of-frame nonproductive sequences were analyzed to study raw recombination free of thymic and clonal selection effects. TCRdb reprocessed the public reads (quality trimming at Q25 with fastp, clone calling with MiXCR) and kept in-frame beta chains. Every entry covers one CDR3 protein and lists the most common genes and DNA from its rows. The authors' filters were not applied to this entry. The sample includes around 530,000 distinct CDR3 sequences, with 15% observed a single time. About 0.4% of the sample is taken by the ten largest.

Trimming removed 6 bases from V and 6 bases from J; the gene matches leave 9 bases unexplained. The CDR3, from cysteine to phenylalanine, totals 15 residues. The retained sequence is limited to the CDR3, 45 bases, with the frame set at the first base. This same sample was also part of a study on yellow fever vaccine responses in identical twins. Drawing on the second study: According to the authors, the vaccine-induced T cell response in identical twins seemed to be partly convergent and partly specific to each individual. The study precisely tracked vaccine-responding T cell clones in identical twins.

The rearrangement combines TRBV12-3 or TRBV12-4 with TRBJ2-2; a stretch of 8 junction bases matches TRBD2. Material: CD4+ T cells sorted from blood. This TCR derives from a woman aged 18-35 years in good health. The nucleotides read TGTGCCAGCAGACCGGGACTAGTTCTGGCCGGGGAGCTGTTTTTT. This is translated as CASRPGLVLAGELFF.